This T cell receptor beta chain came from a study of CD8 T cells in ankylosing spondylitis. General observations from the study: The study looked at matched synovial fluid samples from ankylosing spondylitis patients. Disease-linked clones were reported to be significantly enriched there. Typical of ankylosing spondylitis blood, it appeared, was a TCR beta motif of several highly homologous variants.

5'-RACE, quantitative and with molecular barcodes, yielded the TCR beta libraries. TCRdb processed the 5' RACE reads anew with MiXCR; each CDR3 protein has one entry. This table holds 100,000 to 150,000 distinct CDR3 sequences, around 8.5% found once. V gave up 1 base and J gave up 0 bases, with 6 bases separating them. This CDR3 is built from 14 residues. CDR1 and CDR2 (germline): SEHNR, FQNEAQ (reference sequence). This clonotype was seen repeatedly, ten times or more. What it binds is unknown. Sequenced material: blood, either unsorted or a sorted T cell fraction (not recorded which). The TCR originated in a male donor with ankylosing spondylitis or in good health (not recorded which). The chain is built from TRBV7-9 and TRBJ2-5, with unresolved D. The chain's CDR3 is CASSLDRDQETQYF. The CDR3 DNA sequence: TGTGCCAGCAGCTTAGACCGTGACCAAGAGACCCAGTACTTC.